This T cell receptor beta chain was found in a study of B cell selection in AIRE deficiency. Study findings and constraints: Tconv and Treg cells from AIRE-deficient patients resembled healthy donors in TCRBV usage, CDR3 length and diversity. About a third of healthy-shared Treg TCRbeta sequences appeared in patient Tconv cells.

Per germline, CDR1 MNHNY and CDR2 SVGAGI (reference sequence). The CDR3 is made up of 14 amino acids. V was clipped by 10 bases and J by 7 bases, with 22 bases between them. Regulatory T cells were sorted as CD4+CD25hiCD127low/negative. Generated by immunoSEQ multiplex PCR, the TCRdb table keeps only in-frame clones and is missing some. The top ten hold roughly 1% of the sample, which has some 14,000 clones, 85% to 95% seen once. Regarding this clone: Antigen specificity is unknown.

The rearrangement uses TRBV6-6 and TRBJ1-2, with D perhaps matching TRBD1 (6 bases). The clonotype originates from a human donor with AIRE deficiency. The source material was Tregs sorted from PBMCs. Here the CDR3 reads CATGTWLTGRGYTF. In DNA, the CDR3 is TGTGCCACCGGGACATGGTTAACAGGGCGTGGCTACACCTTC.